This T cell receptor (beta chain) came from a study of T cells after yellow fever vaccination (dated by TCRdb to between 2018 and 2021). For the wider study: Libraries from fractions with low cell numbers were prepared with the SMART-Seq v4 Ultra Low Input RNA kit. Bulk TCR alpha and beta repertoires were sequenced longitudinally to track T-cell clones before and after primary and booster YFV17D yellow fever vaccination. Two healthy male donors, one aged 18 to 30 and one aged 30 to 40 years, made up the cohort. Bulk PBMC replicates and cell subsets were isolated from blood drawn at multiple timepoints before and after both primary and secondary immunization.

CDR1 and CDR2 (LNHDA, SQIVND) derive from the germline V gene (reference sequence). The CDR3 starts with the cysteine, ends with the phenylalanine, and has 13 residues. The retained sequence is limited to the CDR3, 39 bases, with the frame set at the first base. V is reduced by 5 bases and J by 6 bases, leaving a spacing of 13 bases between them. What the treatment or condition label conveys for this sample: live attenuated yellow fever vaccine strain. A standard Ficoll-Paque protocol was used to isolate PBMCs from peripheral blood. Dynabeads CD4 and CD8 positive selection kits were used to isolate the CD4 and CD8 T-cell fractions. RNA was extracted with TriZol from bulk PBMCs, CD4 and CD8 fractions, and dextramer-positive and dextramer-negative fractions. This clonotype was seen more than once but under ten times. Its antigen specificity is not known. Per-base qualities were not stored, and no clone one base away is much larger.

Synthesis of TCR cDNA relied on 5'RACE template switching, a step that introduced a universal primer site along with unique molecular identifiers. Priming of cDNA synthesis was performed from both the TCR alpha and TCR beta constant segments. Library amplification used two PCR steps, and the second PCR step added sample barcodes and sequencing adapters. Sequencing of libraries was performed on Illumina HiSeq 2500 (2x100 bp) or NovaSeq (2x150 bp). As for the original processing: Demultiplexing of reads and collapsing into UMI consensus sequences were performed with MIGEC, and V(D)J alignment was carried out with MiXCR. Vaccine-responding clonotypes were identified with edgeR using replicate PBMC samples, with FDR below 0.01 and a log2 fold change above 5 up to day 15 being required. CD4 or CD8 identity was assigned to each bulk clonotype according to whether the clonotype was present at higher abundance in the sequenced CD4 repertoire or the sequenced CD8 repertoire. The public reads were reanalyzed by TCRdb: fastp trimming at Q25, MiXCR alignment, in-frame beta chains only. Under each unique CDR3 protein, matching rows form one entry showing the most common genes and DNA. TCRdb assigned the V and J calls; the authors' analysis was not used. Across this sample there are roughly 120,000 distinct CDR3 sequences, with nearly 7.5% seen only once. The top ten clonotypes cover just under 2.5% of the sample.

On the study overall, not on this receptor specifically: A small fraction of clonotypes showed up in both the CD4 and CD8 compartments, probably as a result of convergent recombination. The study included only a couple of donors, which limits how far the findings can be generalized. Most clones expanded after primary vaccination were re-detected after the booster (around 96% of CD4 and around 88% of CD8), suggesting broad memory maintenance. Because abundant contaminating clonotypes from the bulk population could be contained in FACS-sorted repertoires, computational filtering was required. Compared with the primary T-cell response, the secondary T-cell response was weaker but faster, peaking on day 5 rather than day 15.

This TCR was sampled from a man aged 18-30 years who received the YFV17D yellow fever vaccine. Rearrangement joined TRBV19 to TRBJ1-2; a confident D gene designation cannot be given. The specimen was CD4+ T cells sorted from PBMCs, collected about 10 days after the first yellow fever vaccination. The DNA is TGTGCCAGTAGTCCGATATGGGAGGATGGCTACACCTTC. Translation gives CASSPIWEDGYTF.